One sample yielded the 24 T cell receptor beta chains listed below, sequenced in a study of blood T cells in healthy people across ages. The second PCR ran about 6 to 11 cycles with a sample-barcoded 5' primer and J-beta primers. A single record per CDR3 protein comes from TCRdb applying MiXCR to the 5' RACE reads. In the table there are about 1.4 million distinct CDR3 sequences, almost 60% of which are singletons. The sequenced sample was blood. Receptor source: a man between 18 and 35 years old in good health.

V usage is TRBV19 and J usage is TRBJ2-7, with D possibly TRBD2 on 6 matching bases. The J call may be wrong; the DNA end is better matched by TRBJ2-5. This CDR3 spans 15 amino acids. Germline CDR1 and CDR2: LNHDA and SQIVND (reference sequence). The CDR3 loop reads CASSPAGTPMETQYF. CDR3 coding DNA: TGTGCCAGTAGTCCCGCTGGGACTCCCATGGAGACCCAGTACTTC.

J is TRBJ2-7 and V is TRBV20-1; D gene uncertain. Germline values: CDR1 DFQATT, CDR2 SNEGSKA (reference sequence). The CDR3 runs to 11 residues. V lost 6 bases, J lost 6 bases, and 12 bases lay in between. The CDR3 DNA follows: TGCAGTGCCACCTTAGCTCCCGAGCAGTACTTC. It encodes CSATLAPEQYF.

The CDR3 sequence: CSARDKKGPYNEQFF. CDR3 in DNA: TGCAGTGCTAGGGATAAAAAGGGGCCCTACAATGAGCAGTTCTTC. The rearrangement links TRBV20-1 to TRBJ2-1; D possibly corresponds to TRBD1 (5 bases). Deletions cut 3 bases from V and 2 bases from J, with 14 bases between. Germline V lookup: CDR1 DFQATT, CDR2 SNEGSKA (reference sequence). CDR3 length: 15 residues.

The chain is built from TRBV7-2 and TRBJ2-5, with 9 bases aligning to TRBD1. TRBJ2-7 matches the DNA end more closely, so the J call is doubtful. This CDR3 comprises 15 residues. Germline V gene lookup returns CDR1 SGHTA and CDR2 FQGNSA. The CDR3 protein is CASSSRTGGRNEQYF. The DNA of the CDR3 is TGTGCCAGCAGCTCGCGAACAGGGGGCCGGAACGAGCAGTACTTC.

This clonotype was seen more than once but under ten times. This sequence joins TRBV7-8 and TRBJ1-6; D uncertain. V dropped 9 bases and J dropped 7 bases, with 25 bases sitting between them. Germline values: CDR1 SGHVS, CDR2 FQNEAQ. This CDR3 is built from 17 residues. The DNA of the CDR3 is TGTGCCAGAAACGAAGCTGGGTCCGCCGGGTTAAATTCACCCCTCCACTTT. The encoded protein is CARNEAGSAGLNSPLHF.

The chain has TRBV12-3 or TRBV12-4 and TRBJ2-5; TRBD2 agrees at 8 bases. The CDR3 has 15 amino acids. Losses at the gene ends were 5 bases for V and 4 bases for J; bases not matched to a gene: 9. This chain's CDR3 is CASSPQAGAGETQYF. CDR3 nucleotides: TGTGCCAGCAGTCCCCAAGCGGGAGCGGGAGAGACCCAGTACTTC.

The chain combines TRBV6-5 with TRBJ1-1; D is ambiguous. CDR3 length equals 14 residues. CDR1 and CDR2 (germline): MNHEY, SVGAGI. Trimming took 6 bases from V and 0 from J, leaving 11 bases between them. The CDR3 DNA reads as TGTGCCAGCAGCCCGCAGCTGGTGAACACTGAAGCTTTCTTT. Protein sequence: CASSPQLVNTEAFF.

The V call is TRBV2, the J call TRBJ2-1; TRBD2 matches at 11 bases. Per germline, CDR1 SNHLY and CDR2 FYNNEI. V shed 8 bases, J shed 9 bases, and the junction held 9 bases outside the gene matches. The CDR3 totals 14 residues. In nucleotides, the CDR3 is TGTGCCAGCGCGGGACAGCTAGCGGGAGGTGAGCAGTTCTTC. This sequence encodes CASAGQLAGGEQFF.

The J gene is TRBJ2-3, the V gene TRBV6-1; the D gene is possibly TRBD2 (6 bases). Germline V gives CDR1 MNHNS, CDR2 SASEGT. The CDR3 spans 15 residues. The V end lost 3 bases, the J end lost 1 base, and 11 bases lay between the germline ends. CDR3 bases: TGTGCCAGCAGTGATTGGAGGGGACGCACAGATACGCAGTATTTT. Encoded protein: CASSDWRGRTDTQYF.

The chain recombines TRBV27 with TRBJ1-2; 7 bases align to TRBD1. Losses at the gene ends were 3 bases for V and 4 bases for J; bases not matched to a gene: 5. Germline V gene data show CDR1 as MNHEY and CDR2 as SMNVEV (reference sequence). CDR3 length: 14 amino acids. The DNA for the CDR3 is TGTGCCAGCAGTTTGGGGACAGACTTCTATGGCTACACCTTC. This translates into CASSLGTDFYGYTF.

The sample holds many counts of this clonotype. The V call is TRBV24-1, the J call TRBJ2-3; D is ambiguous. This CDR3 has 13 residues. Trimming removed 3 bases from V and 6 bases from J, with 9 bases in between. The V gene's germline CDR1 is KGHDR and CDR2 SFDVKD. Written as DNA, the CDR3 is TGTGCCACCAGTGATCCCCCGCTGGATACGCAGTATTTT. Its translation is CATSDPPLDTQYF.

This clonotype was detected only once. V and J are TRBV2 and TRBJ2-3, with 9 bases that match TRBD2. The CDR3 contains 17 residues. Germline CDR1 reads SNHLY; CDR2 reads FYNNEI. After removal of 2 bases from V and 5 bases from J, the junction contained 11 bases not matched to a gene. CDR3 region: CASSEYLAGGHLDTQYF. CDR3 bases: TGTGCCAGCAGTGAATATTTGGCGGGAGGGCACTTAGATACGCAGTATTTT.

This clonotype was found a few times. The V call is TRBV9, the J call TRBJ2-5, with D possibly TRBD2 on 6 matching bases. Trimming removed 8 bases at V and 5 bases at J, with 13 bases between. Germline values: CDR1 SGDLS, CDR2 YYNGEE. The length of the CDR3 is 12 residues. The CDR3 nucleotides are TGTGCCAGTGAGCGGGTAAAGGAGACCCAGTACTTC. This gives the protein CASERVKETQYF.

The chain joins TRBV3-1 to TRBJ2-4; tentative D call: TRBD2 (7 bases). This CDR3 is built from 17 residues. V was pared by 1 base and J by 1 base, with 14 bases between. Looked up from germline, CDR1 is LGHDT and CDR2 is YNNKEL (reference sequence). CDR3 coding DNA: TGTGCCAGCAGCCAAGTCCCCGGGGGGCGGGCCAAAAACATTCAGTACTTC. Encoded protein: CASSQVPGGRAKNIQYF.

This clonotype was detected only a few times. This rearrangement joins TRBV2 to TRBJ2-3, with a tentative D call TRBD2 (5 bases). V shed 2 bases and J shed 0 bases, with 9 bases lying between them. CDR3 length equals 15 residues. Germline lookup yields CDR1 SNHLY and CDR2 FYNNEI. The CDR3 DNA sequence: TGTGCCAGCAGTGAACGGGGTTCTAGCACAGATACGCAGTATTTT. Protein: CASSERGSSTDTQYF.

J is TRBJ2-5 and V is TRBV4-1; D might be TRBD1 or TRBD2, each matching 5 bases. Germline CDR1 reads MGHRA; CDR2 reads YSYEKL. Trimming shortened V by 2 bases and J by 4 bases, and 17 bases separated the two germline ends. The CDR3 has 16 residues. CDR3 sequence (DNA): TGCGCCAGCAGCCAAAATAACGGGGCCGTGCGAGAGACCCAGTACTTC. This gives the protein CASSQNNGAVRETQYF.

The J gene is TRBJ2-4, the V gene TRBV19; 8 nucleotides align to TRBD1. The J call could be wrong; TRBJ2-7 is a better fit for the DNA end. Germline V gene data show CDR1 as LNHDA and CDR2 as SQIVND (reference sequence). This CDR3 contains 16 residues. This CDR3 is CASSRPPGQDSYEQYF. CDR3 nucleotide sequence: TGTGCCAGTAGTCGACCGCCGGGACAGGATTCCTACGAGCAGTACTTC.

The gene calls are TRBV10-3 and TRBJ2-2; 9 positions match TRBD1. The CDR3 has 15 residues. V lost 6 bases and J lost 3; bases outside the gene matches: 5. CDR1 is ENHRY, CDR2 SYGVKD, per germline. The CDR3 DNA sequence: TGTGCCATCAGCGTTGACAGGGGGGACACCGGGGAGCTGTTTTTT. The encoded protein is CAISVDRGDTGELFF.

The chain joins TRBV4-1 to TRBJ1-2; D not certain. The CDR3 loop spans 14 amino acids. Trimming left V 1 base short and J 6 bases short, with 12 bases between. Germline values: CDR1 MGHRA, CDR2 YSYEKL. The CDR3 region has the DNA TGCGCCAGCAGCCAAGGCGAGGGAAGTCATGGCTACACCTTC. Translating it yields CASSQGEGSHGYTF.

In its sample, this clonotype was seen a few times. The CDR3 reads CASSQGRDRVDIQYF. The CDR3 region has the DNA TGCGCCAGCAGCCAAGGTAGAGACAGGGTGGACATTCAGTACTTC. The chain has TRBV4-3 and TRBJ2-4; 7 bases agree with TRBD1. This CDR3 comprises 15 residues. CDR1 and CDR2 (germline): LGHNA, YSLEER. J lost 8 bases, V lost 1 base, and 8 bases had no gene match.

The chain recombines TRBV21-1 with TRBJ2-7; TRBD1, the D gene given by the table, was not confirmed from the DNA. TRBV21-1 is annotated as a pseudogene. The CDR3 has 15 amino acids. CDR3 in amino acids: CASSNHQDRMERQYF. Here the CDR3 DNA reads TGTGCCAGCAGCAATCACCAGGACAGGATGGAAAGGCAGTACTTC.

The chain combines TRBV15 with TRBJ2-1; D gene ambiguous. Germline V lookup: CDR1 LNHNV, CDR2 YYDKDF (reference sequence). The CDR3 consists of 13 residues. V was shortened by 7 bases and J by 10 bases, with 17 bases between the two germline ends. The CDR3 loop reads CATNAVPTGEQFF. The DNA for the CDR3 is TGTGCCACCAACGCCGTTCCCACCGGCGAGCAGTTCTTC.

CDR3 sequence (DNA): TGTGCCAGCAGTTACCAGGGACAGCTCCTTCCGCAGTATTTT. Its translation is CASSYQGQLLPQYF. The chain couples TRBV6-2 or TRBV6-3 to TRBJ2-3, with 7 nucleotides matching TRBD1. The germline gives CDR1 MNHEY, CDR2 SVGEGT. The CDR3 is 14 amino acids. V gave up 2 bases and J gave up 10 bases; unmatched junction bases: 9.

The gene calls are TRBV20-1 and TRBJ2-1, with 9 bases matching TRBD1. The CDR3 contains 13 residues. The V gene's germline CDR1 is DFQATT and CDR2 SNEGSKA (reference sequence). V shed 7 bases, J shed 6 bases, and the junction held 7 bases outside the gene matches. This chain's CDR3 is CSGGQGSLNEQFF. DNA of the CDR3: TGCAGTGGAGGACAGGGGTCCCTCAATGAGCAGTTCTTC.